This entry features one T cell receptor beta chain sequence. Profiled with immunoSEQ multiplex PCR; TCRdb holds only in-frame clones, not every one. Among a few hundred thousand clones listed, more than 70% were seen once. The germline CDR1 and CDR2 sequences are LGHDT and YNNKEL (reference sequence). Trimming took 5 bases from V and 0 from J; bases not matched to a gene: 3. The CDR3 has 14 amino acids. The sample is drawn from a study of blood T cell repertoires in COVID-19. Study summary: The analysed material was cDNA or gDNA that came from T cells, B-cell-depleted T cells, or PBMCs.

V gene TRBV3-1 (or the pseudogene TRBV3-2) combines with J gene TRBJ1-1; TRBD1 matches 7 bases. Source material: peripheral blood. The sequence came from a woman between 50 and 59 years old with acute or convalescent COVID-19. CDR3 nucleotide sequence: TGTGCCAGCAGCTACAGGGGTTTGAACACTGAAGCTTTCTTT. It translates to CASSYRGLNTEAFF.